This T cell receptor beta chain is from a study of OX40 agonist ivuxolimab in advanced cancers. Remarks on this clone: Its antigen is not identified.

Points from the study as a whole: More expanded clones were seen, on average, in CD8+ T cells than in CD4+.

The CDR3 contains 16 residues. Clones were sequenced by immunoSEQ multiplex PCR, and TCRdb holds only the in-frame ones, with some missing. This sample has 62,000 or so clones, with roughly 86% found just once. The J gene is TRBJ1-5, the V gene TRBV7-5; the table's D gene call, TRBD1, was not cross checked with the DNA. TRBV7-5 is designated a pseudogene. The specimen was CD4+ or CD8+ T cells sorted from blood, collected in a trial of the OX40 agonist ivuxolimab. The receptor was isolated from an adult with an advanced solid tumor such as melanoma, head and neck, liver or kidney cancer. CDR3 DNA: TGTGCCATCCACTGGGGACCGGACAGGGGTGGACAGCCCCAGCATTTT. This gives the protein CAIHWGPDRGGQPQHF.